These T cell receptor beta chains were read from a single sample in a study of graft-versus-host responses after intestinal transplantation. Produced via immunoSEQ multiplex PCR; TCRdb's table is partial and in-frame only. The sample records under 95,000 clones, around 84% being singletons. Their recognized antigens are unknown. Sequencing was performed on unstimulated CD4+ T cells sorted from spleen or lymph node cells, taken before intestinal transplant. The receptors originated from a human donor who received an intestinal transplant. Each CDR3 is given with its conserved first and last residue. D genes are given only for firm matches. Clone size is not always given. Where it is, it says once, few, many or a class for expanded clones.

TRBV5-8	.	TRBD1	TRBJ2-7	CASSFDRGYFFYEQYF	TGTGCCAGCAGCTTTGACAGGGGTTACTTTTTCTACGAGCAGTACTTC
TRBV5-1	once	.	TRBJ2-3	CASSLGDRDTQYF	TGCGCCAGCAGCTTAGGGGATAGAGATACGCAGTATTTT
TRBV28	.	.	TRBJ1-5	CASRAGSFLSYSNQPQHF	TGTGCCAGCAGGGCAGGGTCTTTCCTTTCTTATAGCAATCAGCCCCAGCATTTT
TRBV28	.	.	TRBJ2-7	CASRFSGSARHEQYF	TGTGCCAGCCGTTTTTCGGGGAGTGCTAGACACGAGCAGTACTTC
TRBV23-1	once	TRBD1	TRBJ1-1	CASSQGQGAGNTEAFF	TGCGCCAGCAGTCAAGGACAGGGGGCGGGGAACACTGAAGCTTTCTTT
TRBV5-1	.	.	TRBJ2-2	CASSSSQGSQGELFF	TGCGCCAGCAGCTCATCACAGGGCTCCCAAGGGGAGCTGTTTTTT
TRBV19	.	TRBD2	TRBJ2-2	CASSNPGGYTGELFF	TGTGCCAGTAGTAACCCGGGAGGATACACCGGGGAGCTGTTTTTT
TRBV5-1	.	.	TRBJ1-6	CASSFQIPGNSPLHF	TGCGCCAGCAGCTTCCAGATCCCTGGCAATTCACCCCTCCACTTT
TRBV2	.	.	TRBJ2-6	CASSAEGATGANVLTF	TGTGCCAGCAGTGCGGAGGGGGCAACGGGGGCCAACGTCCTGACTTTC
TRBV7-3	.	TRBD1	TRBJ2-7	CASSLKNRGKTYEQYF	TGTGCCAGCAGCTTAAAGAACAGGGGAAAGACCTACGAGCAGTACTTC
TRBV13	.	.	TRBJ2-7	CASTPDKSYEQYF	TGTGCCAGCACCCCGGACAAGTCCTACGAGCAGTACTTC
TRBV5-4	.	.	TRBJ2-1	CASSKTANNEQFF	TGTGCCAGCAGCAAAACAGCAAACAATGAGCAGTTCTTC
TRBV5-1	.	.	TRBJ2-3	CASSTNRADTQYF	TGCGCCAGCAGCACCAACAGAGCAGATACGCAGTATTTT
TRBV5-6	few	.	TRBJ1-5	CASSFGTSDNQPQHF	TGTGCCAGCAGCTTTGGGACATCGGACAATCAGCCCCAGCATTTT
TRBV11-1	once	.	TRBJ1-2	CASSQGVRYGYTF	TGTGCCAGCAGCCAAGGGGTTCGTTATGGCTACACCTTC
TRBV21-1	once	.	TRBJ2-7	CASSKGDRGPNEQYF	TGTGCCAGCAGCAAAGGGGACAGGGGGCCTAACGAGCAGTACTTC
TRBV4-1	.	.	TRBJ1-4	CASGLIVGEKLFF	TGCGCCAGCGGGCTGATCGTAGGTGAAAAACTGTTTTTT
TRBV21-1	.	.	TRBJ1-5	CASSKARVWNQPQHF	TGTGCCAGCAGCAAAGCCAGGGTTTGGAATCAGCCCCAGCATTTT
TRBV2	.	.	TRBJ2-2	CASMTGGRGPGELFF	TGTGCCAGCATGACAGGTGGTCGGGGACCCGGGGAGCTGTTTTTT
TRBV30	.	TRBD1	TRBJ1-5	CAWSPYRGGGQPQHF	TGTGCCTGGAGTCCCTACAGGGGCGGTGGCCAGCCCCAGCATTTT